These 28 T cell receptor beta chains originate from one sample sequenced in a study of cytomegalovirus exposure and HLA in healthy donors. The table came from immunoSEQ multiplex PCR; TCRdb's copy has only in-frame clones and leaves some out. The table includes roughly 62,000 clones, about 94% detected once. The sample taken for sequencing was PBMCs. Receptors originate from a man younger than 30 in good health and CMV-seronegative.

The V call is TRBV27, the J call TRBJ1-3; the D is unclear. This CDR3 comprises 15 residues. V lost 9 bases to trimming and J lost 0 bases, with 15 bases between them. The germline V gene encodes CDR1 MNHEY and CDR2 SMNVEV (reference sequence). Written as DNA, the CDR3 is TGTGCCAGTAAATCCACAGAAAACTCTGGAAACACCATATATTTT. Encoded protein: CASKSTENSGNTIYF.

This clone was seen only once. This chain joins TRBV2 and TRBJ2-3; D might be TRBD1 (6 bases). Trimming removed 2 bases from V and 2 bases from J, with 17 bases in between. CDR1 SNHLY and CDR2 FYNNEI come from the germline V gene. This CDR3 contains 17 residues. CDR3 DNA: TGTGCCAGCAGTGAAACCGTACCTGGGGGCCCCACAGATACGCAGTATTTT. Its translation: CASSETVPGGPTDTQYF.

In nucleotides, the CDR3 is TGTGCCAGCAGCCCCGGGACTAGCGGGATGAACGAGCAGTACTTC. Its protein is CASSPGTSGMNEQYF. The V gene is TRBV11-2, the J gene TRBJ2-7, with 13 bases matching TRBD2. Losses at the gene ends were 5 bases for V and 5 bases for J; bases not matched to a gene: 6. The CDR3 spans 15 residues. Germline lookup yields CDR1 SGHAT and CDR2 FQNNGV.

V usage is TRBV9 and J usage is TRBJ1-1; D may be TRBD1 (5 bases). Germline CDR1 is SGDLS and CDR2 is YYNGEE. The CDR3 extends over 13 amino acids. The V end was cut by 2 bases, the J end by 1 base, with 6 bases between. In DNA, the CDR3 is TGTGCCAGCAGCGTCGACAGGAACACTGAAGCTTTCTTT. Translating it yields CASSVDRNTEAFF.

The V and J genes are TRBV15 and TRBJ1-1; 7 bases are a match to TRBD1. The V segment lost 2 bases and the J segment 1 base; nucleotides outside the gene matches: 4. Germline V gene lookup returns CDR1 LNHNV and CDR2 YYDKDF (reference sequence). This CDR3 is built from 15 residues. CDR3 protein: CATSRPGQPNTEAFF. The DNA of the CDR3 is TGTGCCACCAGCAGACCGGGACAGCCGAACACTGAAGCTTTCTTT.

This chain connects TRBV6-6 to TRBJ1-5; D is possibly TRBD1 (6 bases). The CDR3 spans 16 residues. Trimming left V 5 bases short and J 4 bases short, with 18 bases between. Germline V lookup: CDR1 MNHNY, CDR2 SVGAGI (reference sequence). CDR3 DNA: TGTGCCAGCAGTCAACCGACAACCCAGGGGAATCAGCCCCAGCATTTT. Protein sequence: CASSQPTTQGNQPQHF.

The J gene is TRBJ2-7, the V gene TRBV5-1, with 9 positions matching TRBD2. This CDR3 comprises 15 residues. Unmatched junction bases numbered 6, after V lost 0 bases and J lost 5 bases. Germline V lookup: CDR1 SGHRS, CDR2 YFSETQ. CDR3 bases: TGCGCCAGCAGCTTGGAAGGCGGGAGGGCAGACGAGCAGTACTTC. It translates to CASSLEGGRADEQYF. Combining the CDR3 with reference TRBV5-1 and TRBJ2-7 gives the whole variable domain KAGVTQTPRYLIKTRGQQVTLSCSPISGHRSVSWYQQTPGQGLQFLFEYFSETQRNKGNFPGRFSGRQFSNSRSEMNVSTLELGDSALYLCASSLEGGRADEQYFGPGTRLTVT.

The chain employs TRBV10-3 and TRBJ1-3, with a tentative D call TRBD1 (5 bases). Germline CDR1 ENHRY, CDR2 SYGVKD. Trimming pared 9 bases from V and 0 bases from J, leaving 15 bases between. This CDR3 contains 15 residues. CDR3 in DNA: TGTGCCATTAGGGGCGCGGCTAACTCTGGAAACACCATATATTTT. Its translation is CAIRGAANSGNTIYF.

This chain connects TRBV7-9 to TRBJ1-1, with D possibly TRBD1 on 5 matching bases. This CDR3 spans 17 amino acids. Germline V gene sequence: CDR1 SEHNR, CDR2 FQNEAQ (reference sequence). Trimming cost V 5 bases and J 1 base, with 20 bases left between them. CDR3 in amino acids: CASSLPIAGTPNTEAFF. As DNA, the CDR3 is TGTGCCAGCAGCCTCCCAATTGCGGGGACCCCGAACACTGAAGCTTTCTTT.

The V gene is TRBV4-2, the J gene TRBJ1-2; D is possibly TRBD1 (6 bases). CDR3 size: 18 residues. The V end was cut by 1 base, the J end by 3 bases, with 21 bases between. CDR1 is LGHNA, CDR2 YNFKEQ, per germline. The CDR3 region is CASSQAWDLTGIYYGYTF. CDR3 DNA sequence: TGTGCCAGCAGCCAAGCCTGGGATCTTACAGGGATATACTATGGCTACACCTTC.

The V call is TRBV5-1, the J call TRBJ2-7, with 9 bases that match TRBD1. This CDR3 is built from 14 residues. CDR1 is SGHRS, CDR2 YFSETQ, per germline. Germline trimming cut 5 bases from V and 5 bases from J; bases unmatched to any gene: 8. Here the CDR3 reads CASSYGTGRHEQYF. CDR3 bases: TGCGCCAGCAGTTACGGGACAGGGCGACACGAGCAGTACTTC. Supplemented by reference TRBV5-1 and TRBJ2-7, the full variable domain reads KAGVTQTPRYLIKTRGQQVTLSCSPISGHRSVSWYQQTPGQGLQFLFEYFSETQRNKGNFPGRFSGRQFSNSRSEMNVSTLELGDSALYLCASSYGTGRHEQYFGPGTRLTVT.

The chain has TRBV19 and TRBJ1-2; D is perhaps TRBD1 (6 bases). Germline loops: CDR1 LNHDA, CDR2 SQIVND (reference sequence). The CDR3 runs 16 residues. V lost 4 bases and J lost 0, with 15 bases in between. Here the CDR3 reads CASSRGGGLANYGYTF. The CDR3 bases are TGTGCCAGTAGTAGGGGAGGGGGGTTGGCTAACTATGGCTACACCTTC.

The V call is TRBV10-2, the J call TRBJ2-5; the D gene is possibly TRBD2 (5 bases). The germline V gene encodes CDR1 WSHSY and CDR2 SAAADI. V was clipped by 3 bases and J by 4 bases, with 12 bases between them. The CDR3 has 14 residues. The CDR3 here is CASSDRGIGETQYF. The CDR3 region has the DNA TGCGCCAGCAGTGACCGAGGGATAGGAGAGACCCAGTACTTC.

As DNA, the CDR3 is TGTGCCAGTAGTGAGGGAAGAGACACTGAAGCTTTCTTT. Translated, it gives CASSEGRDTEAFF. The chain couples TRBV19 to TRBJ1-1; the D is unclear. Trimming took off 5 bases at V and 3 bases at J, with 10 bases between the two ends. The CDR3 is 13 residues long. CDR1 is LNHDA, CDR2 SQIVND, per germline (reference sequence).

V is TRBV14 and J is TRBJ2-1, with 12 positions matching TRBD2. From germline, CDR1 is SGHDN and CDR2 FVKESK. The CDR3 spans 16 residues. Trimming cost V 1 base and J 8 bases; bases outside gene matches: 6. Here the CDR3 DNA reads TGTGCCAGCAGCCAAGTGAGACTAGCGGGAGCGGATGAGCAGTTCTTC. Its protein is CASSQVRLAGADEQFF.

The V and J genes are TRBV2 and TRBJ2-6, with D perhaps TRBD2 (6 bases). Trimming removed 2 bases from V and 3 bases from J, with 11 bases in between. The CDR3 spans 16 residues. Germline loops: CDR1 SNHLY, CDR2 FYNNEI. The CDR3 loop reads CASSESGAGGANVLTF. CDR3 DNA: TGTGCCAGCAGTGAATCAGGAGCGGGTGGGGCCAACGTCCTGACTTTC.

The gene calls are TRBV6-5 and TRBJ2-7; D unclear. Trimming pared 0 bases from V and 2 bases from J, leaving 14 bases between. From germline, CDR1 is MNHEY and CDR2 SVGAGI. The CDR3 is made up of 16 amino acids. CDR3 DNA sequence: TGTGCCAGCAGTTACTCGAAGCCTGGCAGGACCTACGAGCAGTACTTC. As protein: CASSYSKPGRTYEQYF.

The V call is TRBV28, the J call TRBJ2-5, with D possibly matching TRBD2 (5 bases). Looked up from germline, CDR1 is MDHEN and CDR2 is SYDVKM. With 5 bases removed from V and 4 bases from J, the gap between germline ends came to 11 bases. CDR3 length: 13 residues. CDR3 sequence reads: CASSPLAGETQYF. CDR3 sequence (DNA): TGTGCCAGCAGTCCCTTGGCGGGAGAGACCCAGTACTTC.

The CDR3 spells CASSLPQGYNEQFF. CDR3 nucleotides: TGTGCCAGCAGCTTGCCACAGGGCTACAATGAGCAGTTCTTC. The chain is built from TRBV5-6 and TRBJ2-1; possible D gene TRBD1, 6 bases. Germline V CDR1 and CDR2: SGHDT, YYEEEE. The V and J ends lost 1 base and 3 bases respectively, with 8 bases between them. The CDR3 consists of 14 residues.

V gene TRBV2 combines with J gene TRBJ2-4; D may be TRBD1 (5 bases). Looked up from germline, CDR1 is SNHLY and CDR2 is FYNNEI. This CDR3 spans 12 amino acids. V dropped 5 bases and J dropped 7 bases, with 9 bases sitting between them. The chain's CDR3 is CASSTGFNIQYF. CDR3 in DNA: TGTGCCAGCAGTACAGGATTCAACATTCAGTACTTC.

The chain couples TRBV28 to TRBJ1-2; 8 nucleotides align to TRBD1. Germline values: CDR1 MDHEN, CDR2 SYDVKM. Losses at the gene ends were 7 bases for V and 7 bases for J; bases not matched to a gene: 5. CDR3 length: 12 residues. This CDR3 reads CASTTGAAGYTF. The CDR3 DNA reads as TGTGCCAGCACGACAGGGGCGGCTGGCTACACCTTC.

V is TRBV15 and J is TRBJ2-1; D unclear. V shed 4 bases and J shed 10 bases, with 23 bases lying between them. The CDR3 has 16 residues. CDR1 is LNHNV, CDR2 YYDKDF, per germline (reference sequence). The CDR3 coding sequence is TGTGCCACCAGCACCCGTAAAGGAGCTAGGCCGAGCGAGCAGTTCTTC. Encoded protein: CATSTRKGARPSEQFF.

The chain has TRBV2 and TRBJ2-1, with TRBD2 matching 13 bases. Unmatched junction bases numbered 8, after V lost 8 bases and J lost 4 bases. The CDR3 totals 16 residues. The germline CDR1 and CDR2 sequences are SNHLY and FYNNEI. Here the CDR3 DNA reads TGTGCCAGCTTCGCCGGGACTAGCGGGATTTACAATGAGCAGTTCTTC. Protein product: CASFAGTSGIYNEQFF. Full variable domain (outside the CDR3, taken from reference TRBV2 and TRBJ2-1): EPEVTQTPSHQVTQMGQEVILRCVPISNHLYFYWYRQILGQKVEFLVSFYNNEISEKSEIFDDQFSVERPDGSNFTLKIRSTKLEDSAMYFCASFAGTSGIYNEQFFGPGTRLTVL.

The chain carries TRBV5-1 and TRBJ2-7; maybe TRBD1 (6 bases). The CDR3 consists of 15 residues. Trimming left V 4 bases short and J 0 bases short, with 14 bases between. Germline CDR1 reads SGHRS; CDR2 reads YFSETQ. DNA for the CDR3: TGCGCCAGCAGCGGCTCGACAGGCCTCTCCTACGAGCAGTACTTC. This encodes CASSGSTGLSYEQYF.

The chain carries TRBV5-6 and TRBJ2-1; TRBD2 is a possible D gene (5 bases). The CDR3 is 14 residues long. V shed 4 bases and J shed 7 bases, with 15 bases lying between them. Per the germline V gene, CDR1 is SGHDT and CDR2 is YYEEEE. For the CDR3, the DNA is TGTGCCAGCAGCAACGGTGGGAGTTGGAATGAGCAGTTCTTC. Protein: CASSNGGSWNEQFF.

The chain uses TRBV7-2 and TRBJ2-7, with D possibly TRBD1 on 6 matching bases. The CDR3 has 15 residues. The germline V and J ends were trimmed by 3 bases and 2 bases, with 14 bases remaining between them. The germline V gene has CDR1 SGHTA and CDR2 FQGNSA. The CDR3 coding sequence is TGTGCCAGCAGCTTTAGAGGGGCAGGGGCCTACGAGCAGTACTTC. Translation gives CASSFRGAGAYEQYF.

The V and J genes are TRBV6-6 and TRBJ2-1; perhaps TRBD1 as D (6 bases). V shed 6 bases and J shed 8 bases, with 8 bases lying between them. The CDR3 is made up of 11 amino acids. From germline, CDR1 is MNHNY and CDR2 SVGAGI (reference sequence). CDR3 in DNA: TGTGCCAGCAGACAGGGAGATGAGCAGTTCTTC. This translates into CASRQGDEQFF.

The V gene is TRBV29-1, the J gene TRBJ1-1; D is unclear. V lost 2 bases and J lost 4, with 20 bases in between. Germline-derived CDR1 and CDR2 are SQVTM and ANQGSEA. The CDR3 is made up of 16 amino acids. The CDR3 here is CSVELLRREWVTEAFF. The CDR3 DNA follows: TGCAGCGTTGAATTACTCAGGAGGGAATGGGTCACTGAAGCTTTCTTT. Full variable domain (remainder filled in from reference TRBV29-1 and TRBJ1-1): SAVISQKPSRDICQRGTSLTIQCQVDSQVTMMFWYRQQPGQSLTLIATANQGSEATYESGFVIDKFPISRPNLTFSTLTVSNMSPEDSSIYLCSVELLRREWVTEAFFGQGTRLTVV.